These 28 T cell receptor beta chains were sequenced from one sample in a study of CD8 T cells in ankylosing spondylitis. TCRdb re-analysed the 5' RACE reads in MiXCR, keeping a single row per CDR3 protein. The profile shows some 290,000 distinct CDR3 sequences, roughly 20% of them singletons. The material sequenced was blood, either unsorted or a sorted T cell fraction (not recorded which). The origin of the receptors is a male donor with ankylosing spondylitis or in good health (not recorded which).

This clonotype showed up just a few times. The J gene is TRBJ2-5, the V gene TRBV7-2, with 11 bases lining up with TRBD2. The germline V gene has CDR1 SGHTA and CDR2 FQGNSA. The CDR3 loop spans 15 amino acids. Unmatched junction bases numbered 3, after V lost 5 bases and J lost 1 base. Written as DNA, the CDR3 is TGTGCCAGCAGCACAGGACTAGCGGGCCAAGAGACCCAGTACTTC. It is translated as CASSTGLAGQETQYF.

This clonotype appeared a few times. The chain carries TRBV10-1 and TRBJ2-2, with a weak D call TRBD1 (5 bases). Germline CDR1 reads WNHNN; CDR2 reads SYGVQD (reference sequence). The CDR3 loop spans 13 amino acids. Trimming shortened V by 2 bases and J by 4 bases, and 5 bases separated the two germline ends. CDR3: CASSERGTGELFF. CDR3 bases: TGCGCCAGCAGTGAGAGGGGCACCGGGGAGCTGTTTTTT.

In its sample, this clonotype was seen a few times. The CDR3 here is CAIRPGQGSGANVLTF. In DNA form, the CDR3 reads TGTGCCATCAGACCGGGACAGGGGTCTGGGGCCAACGTCCTGACTTTC. This sequence joins TRBV10-3 and TRBJ2-6; 10 positions agree with TRBD1. The germline CDR1 and CDR2 sequences are ENHRY and SYGVKD. The CDR3 covers 16 residues. The ends lost 6 bases at V and 1 base at J; junction bases unmatched: 3.

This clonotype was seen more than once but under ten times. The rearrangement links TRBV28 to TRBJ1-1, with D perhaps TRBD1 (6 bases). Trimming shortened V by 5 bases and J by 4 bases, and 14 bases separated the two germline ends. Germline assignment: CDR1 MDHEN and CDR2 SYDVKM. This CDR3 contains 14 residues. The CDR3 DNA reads TGTGCCAGCAGTCAATTAACAGGGATCACTGAAGCTTTCTTT. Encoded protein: CASSQLTGITEAFF. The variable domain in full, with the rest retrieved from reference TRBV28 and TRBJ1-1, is DVKVTQSSRYLVKRTGEKVFLECVQDMDHENMFWYRQDPGLGLRLIYFSYDVKMKEKGDIPEGYSVSREKKERFSLILESASTNQTSMYLCASSQLTGITEAFFGQGTRLTVV.

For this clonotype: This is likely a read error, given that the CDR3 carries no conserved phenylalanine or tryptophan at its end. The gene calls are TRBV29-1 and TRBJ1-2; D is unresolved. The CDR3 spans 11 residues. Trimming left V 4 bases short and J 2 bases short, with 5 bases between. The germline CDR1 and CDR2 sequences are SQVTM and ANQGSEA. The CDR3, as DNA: TGCAGCGTTGGCAGCAACTATGGCTACACCTAC. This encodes CSVGSNYGYTY.

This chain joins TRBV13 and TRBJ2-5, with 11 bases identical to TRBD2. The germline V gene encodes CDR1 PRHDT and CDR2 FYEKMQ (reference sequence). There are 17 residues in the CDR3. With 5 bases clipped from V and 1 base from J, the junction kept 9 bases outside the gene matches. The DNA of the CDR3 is TGTGCCAGCAGCGGAACTAGCGGGAGACTCTTCCAAGAGACCCAGTACTTC. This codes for CASSGTSGRLFQETQYF.

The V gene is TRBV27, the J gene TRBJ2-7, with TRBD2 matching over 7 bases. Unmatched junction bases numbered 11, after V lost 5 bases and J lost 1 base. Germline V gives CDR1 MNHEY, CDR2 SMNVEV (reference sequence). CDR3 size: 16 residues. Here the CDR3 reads CASSPSTSALSYEQYV. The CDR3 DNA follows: TGTGCCAGCAGTCCCTCAACTAGCGCCTTATCCTACGAGCAGTACGTC.

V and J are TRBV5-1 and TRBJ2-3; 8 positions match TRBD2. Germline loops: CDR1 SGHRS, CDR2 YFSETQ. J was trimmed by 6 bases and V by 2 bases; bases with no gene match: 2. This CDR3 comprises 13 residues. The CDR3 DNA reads TGCGCCAGCAGCTTCCCTAGCGGGGATACGCAGTATTTT. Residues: CASSFPSGDTQYF.

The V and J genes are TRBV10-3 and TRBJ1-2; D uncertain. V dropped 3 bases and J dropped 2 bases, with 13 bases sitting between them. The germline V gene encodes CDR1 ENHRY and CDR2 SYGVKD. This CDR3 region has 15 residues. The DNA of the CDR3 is TGTGCCATCAGTGACCAGCCGCGGAGGAACTATGGCTACACCTTC. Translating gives CAISDQPRRNYGYTF.

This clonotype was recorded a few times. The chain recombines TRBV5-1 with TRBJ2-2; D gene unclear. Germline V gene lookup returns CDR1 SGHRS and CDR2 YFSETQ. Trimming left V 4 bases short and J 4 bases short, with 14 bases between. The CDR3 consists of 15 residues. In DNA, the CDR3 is TGCGCCAGCAGCCCCTGGGATCCTTCCACCGGGGAGCTGTTTTTT. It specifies CASSPWDPSTGELFF.

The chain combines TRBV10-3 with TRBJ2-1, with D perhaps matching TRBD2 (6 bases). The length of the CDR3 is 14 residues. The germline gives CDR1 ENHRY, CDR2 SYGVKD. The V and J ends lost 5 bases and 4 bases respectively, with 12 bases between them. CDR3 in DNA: TGTGCCATCAGTTTGGGGGAGGTGTACAATGAGCAGTTCTTC. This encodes CAISLGEVYNEQFF.

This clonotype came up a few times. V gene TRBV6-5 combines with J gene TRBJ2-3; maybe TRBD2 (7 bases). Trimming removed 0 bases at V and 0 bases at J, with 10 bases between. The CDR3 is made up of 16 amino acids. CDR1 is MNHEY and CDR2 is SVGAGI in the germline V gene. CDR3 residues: CASSYSGGASTDTQYF. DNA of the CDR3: TGTGCCAGCAGTTACTCGGGGGGGGCTAGCACAGATACGCAGTATTTT.

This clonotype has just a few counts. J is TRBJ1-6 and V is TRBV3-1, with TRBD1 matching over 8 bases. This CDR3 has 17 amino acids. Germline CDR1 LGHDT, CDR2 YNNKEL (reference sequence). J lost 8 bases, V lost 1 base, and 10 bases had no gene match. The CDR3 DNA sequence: TGTGCCAGCAGCCAAGTAGGGCAGGGGGCCTTGGATTCACCCCTCCACTTT. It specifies CASSQVGQGALDSPLHF. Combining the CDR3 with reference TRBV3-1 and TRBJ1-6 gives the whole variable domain DTAVSQTPKYLVTQMGNDKSIKCEQNLGHDTMYWYKQDSKKFLKIMFSYNNKELIINETVPNRFSPKSPDKAHLNLHINSLELGDSAVYFCASSQVGQGALDSPLHFGNGTRLTVT.

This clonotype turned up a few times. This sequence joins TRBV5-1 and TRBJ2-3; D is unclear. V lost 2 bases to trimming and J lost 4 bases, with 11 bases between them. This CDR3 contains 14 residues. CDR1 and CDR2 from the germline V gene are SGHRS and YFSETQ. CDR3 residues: CASSFMGRADTQYF. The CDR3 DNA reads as TGCGCCAGCAGCTTTATGGGTCGAGCAGATACGCAGTATTTT.

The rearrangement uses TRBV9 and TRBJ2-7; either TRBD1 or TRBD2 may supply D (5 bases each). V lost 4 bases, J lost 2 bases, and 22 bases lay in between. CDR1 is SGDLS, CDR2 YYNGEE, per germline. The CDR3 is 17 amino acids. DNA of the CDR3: TGTGCCAGCAGCCCAGATCTGGGACGAATATCCGCCTACGAGCAGTACGTC. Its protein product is CASSPDLGRISAYEQYV.

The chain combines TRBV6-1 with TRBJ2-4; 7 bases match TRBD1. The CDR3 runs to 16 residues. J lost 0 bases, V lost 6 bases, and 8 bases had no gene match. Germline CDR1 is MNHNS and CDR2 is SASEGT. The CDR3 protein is CASRSQGVIAKNIQYF. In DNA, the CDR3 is TGTGCCAGCAGGAGCCAGGGGGTAATAGCCAAAAACATTCAGTACTTC.

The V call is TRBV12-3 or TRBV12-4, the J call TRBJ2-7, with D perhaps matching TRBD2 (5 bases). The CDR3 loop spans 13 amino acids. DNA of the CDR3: TGTCCACAGCCGGGAAGGCCTCTAGGAGAGCAGTACGTC. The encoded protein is CPQPGRPLGEQYV.

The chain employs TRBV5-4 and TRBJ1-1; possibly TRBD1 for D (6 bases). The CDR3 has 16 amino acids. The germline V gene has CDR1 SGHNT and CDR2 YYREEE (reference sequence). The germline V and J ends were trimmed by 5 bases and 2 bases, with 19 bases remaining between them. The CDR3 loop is CASRVALQGFNTEAFF. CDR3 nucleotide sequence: TGTGCCAGCAGGGTTGCGCTCCAGGGGTTTAACACTGAAGCTTTCTTT. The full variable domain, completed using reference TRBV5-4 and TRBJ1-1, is ETGVTQSPTHLIKTRGQQVTLRCSSQSGHNTVSWYQQALGQGPQFIFQYYREEENGRGNFPPRFSGLQFPNYSSELNVNALELDDSALYLCASRVALQGFNTEAFFGQGTRLTVV.

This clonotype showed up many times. CDR3 amino acids: CASTLVNTEAFF. CDR3 nucleotides: TGTGCCAGCACCCTAGTGAACACTGAAGCTTTCTTT. V usage is TRBV12-3 or TRBV12-4 and J usage is TRBJ1-1; D is uncertain. This CDR3 comprises 12 residues. The V end lost 7 bases, the J end lost 0 bases, and 6 bases lay between the germline ends.

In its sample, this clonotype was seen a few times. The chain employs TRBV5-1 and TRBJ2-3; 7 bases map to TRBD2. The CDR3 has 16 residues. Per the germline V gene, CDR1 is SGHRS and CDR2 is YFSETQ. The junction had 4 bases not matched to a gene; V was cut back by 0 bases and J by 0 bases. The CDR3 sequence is CASSLASGASTDTQYF. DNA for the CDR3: TGCGCCAGCAGCTTGGCCAGCGGGGCGAGCACAGATACGCAGTATTTT.

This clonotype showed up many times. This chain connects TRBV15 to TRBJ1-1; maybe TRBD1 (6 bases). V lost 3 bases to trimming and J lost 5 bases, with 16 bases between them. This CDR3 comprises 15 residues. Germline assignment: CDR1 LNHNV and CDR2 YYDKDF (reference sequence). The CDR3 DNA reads TGTGCCACCAGCAGCTTTGACAGGTTCGGAACTGAAGCTTTCTTT. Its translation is CATSSFDRFGTEAFF.

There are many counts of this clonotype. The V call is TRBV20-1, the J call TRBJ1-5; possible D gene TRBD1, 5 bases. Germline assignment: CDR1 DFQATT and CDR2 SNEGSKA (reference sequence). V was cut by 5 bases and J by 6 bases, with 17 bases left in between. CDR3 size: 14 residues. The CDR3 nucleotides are TGCAGTGCTCAGAGGAGTCAGGGTGGTCAGCCCCAGCATTTT. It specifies CSAQRSQGGQPQHF.

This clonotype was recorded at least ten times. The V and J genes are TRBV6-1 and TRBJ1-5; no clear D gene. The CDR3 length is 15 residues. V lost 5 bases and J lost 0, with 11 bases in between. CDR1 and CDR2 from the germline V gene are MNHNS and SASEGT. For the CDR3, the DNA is TGTGCCAGCAGTCCGGACGGAAATAGCAATCAGCCCCAGCATTTT. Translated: CASSPDGNSNQPQHF.

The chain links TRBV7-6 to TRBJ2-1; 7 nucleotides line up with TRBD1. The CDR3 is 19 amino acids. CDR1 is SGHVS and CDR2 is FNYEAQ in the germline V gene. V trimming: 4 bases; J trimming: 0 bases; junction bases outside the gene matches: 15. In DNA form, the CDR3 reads TGTGCCAGCAGCTCTCGACAGGGTTTTAGCGCGAGCTCCTACAATGAGCAGTTCTTC. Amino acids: CASSSRQGFSASSYNEQFF.

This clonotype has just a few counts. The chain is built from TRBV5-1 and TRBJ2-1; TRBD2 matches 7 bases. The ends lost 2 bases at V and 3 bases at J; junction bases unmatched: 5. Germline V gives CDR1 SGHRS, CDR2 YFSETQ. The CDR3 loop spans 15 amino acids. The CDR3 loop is CASSFGASGYNEQFF. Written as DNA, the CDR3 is TGCGCCAGCAGCTTTGGGGCTAGCGGCTACAATGAGCAGTTCTTC.

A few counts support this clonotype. As DNA, the CDR3 is TGCGCCAGCAGCCCCTCTATACGGCCCACCGGGGAGCTGTTTTTT. Translated, it gives CASSPSIRPTGELFF. The J gene is TRBJ2-2, the V gene TRBV5-1; no clear D. The CDR3 is made up of 15 amino acids. From germline, CDR1 is SGHRS and CDR2 YFSETQ. Trimming cost V 4 bases and J 4 bases, with 14 bases left between them.

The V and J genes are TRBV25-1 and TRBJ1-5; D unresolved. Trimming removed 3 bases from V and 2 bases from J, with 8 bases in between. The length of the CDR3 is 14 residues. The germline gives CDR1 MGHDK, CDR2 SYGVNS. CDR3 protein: CASSEYGGNQPQHF. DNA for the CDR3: TGTGCCAGCAGTGAGTACGGGGGCAATCAGCCCCAGCATTTT. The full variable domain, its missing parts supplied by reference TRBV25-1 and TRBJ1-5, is EADIYQTPRYLVIGTGKKITLECSQTMGHDKMYWYQQDPGMELHLIHYSYGVNSTEKGDLSSESTVSRIRTEHFPLTLESARPSHTSQYLCASSEYGGNQPQHFGDGTRLSIL.

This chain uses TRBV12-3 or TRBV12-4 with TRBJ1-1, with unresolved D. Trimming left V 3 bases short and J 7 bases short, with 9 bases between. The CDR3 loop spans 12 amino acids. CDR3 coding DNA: TGTGCCAGCAGTTTGTACAGCAGTGAAGCTTTCTTT. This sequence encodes CASSLYSSEAFF.